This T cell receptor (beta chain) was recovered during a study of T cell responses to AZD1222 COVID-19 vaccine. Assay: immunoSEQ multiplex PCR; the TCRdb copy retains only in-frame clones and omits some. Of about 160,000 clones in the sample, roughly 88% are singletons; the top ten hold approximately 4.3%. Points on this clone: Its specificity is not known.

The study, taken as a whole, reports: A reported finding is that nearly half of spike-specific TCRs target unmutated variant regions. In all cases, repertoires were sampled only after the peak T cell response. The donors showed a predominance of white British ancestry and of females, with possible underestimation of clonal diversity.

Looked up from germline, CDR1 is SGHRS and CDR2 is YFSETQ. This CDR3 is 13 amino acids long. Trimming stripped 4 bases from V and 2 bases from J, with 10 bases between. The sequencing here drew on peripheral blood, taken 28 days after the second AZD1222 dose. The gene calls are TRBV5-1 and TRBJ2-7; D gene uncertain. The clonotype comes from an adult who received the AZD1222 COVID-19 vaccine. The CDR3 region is CASSPVDPYEQYF. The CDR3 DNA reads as TGCGCCAGCAGCCCTGTAGATCCCTACGAGCAGTACTTC.